A single sample is the source of the 15 T cell receptor beta chains below, sequenced in a study of T cell responses to AZD1222 COVID-19 vaccine. Libraries were prepared by immunoSEQ multiplex PCR; TCRdb keeps only in-frame clonotypes and omits some of them. This table holds approximately 100,000 clones, roughly nine tenths found once. The sample consisted of peripheral blood, taken 28 days after the second AZD1222 dose. Every receptor here comes from an adult who received the AZD1222 COVID-19 vaccine.

This chain joins TRBV28 and TRBJ2-1; 8 nucleotides match TRBD2. This CDR3 contains 17 residues. The trim removed 6 bases at V and 1 base at J, leaving 11 bases unmatched. Germline-derived CDR1 and CDR2 are MDHEN and SYDVKM. CDR3 region: CASSAGSGKESYNEQFF. CDR3 coding DNA: TGTGCCAGCAGCGCTGGTAGCGGGAAAGAGTCCTACAATGAGCAGTTCTTC. Looking up the rest from reference TRBV28 and TRBJ2-1 gives the full variable domain: DVKVTQSSRYLVKRTGEKVFLECVQDMDHENMFWYRQDPGLGLRLIYFSYDVKMKEKGDIPEGYSVSREKKERFSLILESASTNQTSMYLCASSAGSGKESYNEQFFGPGTRLTVL.

The CDR3 DNA reads TGCGCCAGCAGCTTGGAGCAGGGCGTTCAAGAGACCCAGTACTTC. It is translated as CASSLEQGVQETQYF. V usage is TRBV5-1 and J usage is TRBJ2-5; weak D call: TRBD1 (5 bases). Trimming stripped 0 bases from V and 2 bases from J, with 11 bases between. The CDR3 has 15 amino acids. The germline gives CDR1 SGHRS, CDR2 YFSETQ.

This chain joins TRBV28 and TRBJ1-2; tentative D call: TRBD1 (5 bases). Trimming took off 7 bases at V and 7 bases at J, with 10 bases between the two ends. Germline lookup yields CDR1 MDHEN and CDR2 SYDVKM. The CDR3 spans 11 residues. For the CDR3, the DNA is TGTGCCAGCATCGAAGGGGTTGGCTACACCTTC. Encoded protein: CASIEGVGYTF.

The chain recombines TRBV6-2 or TRBV6-3 with TRBJ2-2, with 7 bases fitting TRBD2. The V and J ends lost 2 bases and 1 base, in that order; junction bases with no gene match: 4. CDR1 is MNHEY and CDR2 is SVGEGT in the germline V gene. This CDR3 has 16 residues. The chain's CDR3 is CASSYAASGNTGELFF. The DNA of the CDR3 is TGTGCCAGCAGTTACGCAGCTAGCGGGAACACCGGGGAGCTGTTTTTT.

This chain links TRBV25-1 with TRBJ1-4; TRBD1 agrees at 9 bases. Germline lookup yields CDR1 MGHDK and CDR2 SYGVNS. Losses at the gene ends were 5 bases for V and 8 bases for J; bases not matched to a gene: 9. This CDR3 spans 15 amino acids. CDR3 in DNA: TGTGCCAGCAGTAACCAACAGGGGGCAGGGGAAAAACTGTTTTTT. It translates to CASSNQQGAGEKLFF.

The chain has TRBV30 and TRBJ1-2, with 8 bases aligning to TRBD1. V gave up 3 bases and J gave up 0 bases; unmatched junction bases: 6. In germline, CDR1 is GTSNPN, CDR2 SVGIG (reference sequence). This CDR3 is built from 15 residues. The CDR3 DNA sequence: TGTGCCTGGAGCCAGGGGGCTCGAGCTAACTATGGCTACACCTTC. Its protein is CAWSQGARANYGYTF.

This clone has just a few counts. The gene calls are TRBV19 and TRBJ2-5, with D unclear. V lost 3 bases and J lost 5, with 10 bases in between. Germline-derived CDR1 and CDR2 are LNHDA and SQIVND (reference sequence). The CDR3 length is 13 residues. CDR3 in amino acids: CASSISSRETQYF. In DNA form, the CDR3 reads TGTGCCAGTAGTATCAGCAGTAGGGAGACCCAGTACTTC. The full variable domain, with the rest looked up from reference TRBV19 and TRBJ2-5, is DGGITQSPKYLFRKEGQNVTLSCEQNLNHDAMYWYRQDPGQGLRLIYYSQIVNDFQKGDIAEGYSVSREKKESFPLTVTSAQKNPTAFYLCASSISSRETQYFGPGTRLLVL.

The chain carries TRBV30 and TRBJ2-5; no firm D call. Trimming took 0 bases from V and 5 from J, leaving 4 bases between them. The germline V gene has CDR1 GTSNPN and CDR2 SVGIG (reference sequence). The CDR3 extends over 11 amino acids. The CDR3 is CAWSVSETQYF. Here the CDR3 DNA reads TGTGCCTGGAGTGTAAGCGAGACCCAGTACTTC.

The V call is TRBV9, the J call TRBJ1-3; maybe TRBD1 (5 bases). In germline, CDR1 is SGDLS, CDR2 YYNGEE. The germline V and J ends were trimmed by 2 bases and 3 bases, with 12 bases remaining between them. The CDR3 is made up of 15 amino acids. This CDR3 reads CASSVTQGDGNTIYF. The CDR3 DNA reads TGTGCCAGCAGCGTTACTCAGGGTGATGGAAACACCATATATTTT.

The V gene is TRBV28, the J gene TRBJ2-2, with 7 bases matching TRBD1. Germline V gives CDR1 MDHEN, CDR2 SYDVKM. The CDR3 runs 13 residues. Unmatched junction bases numbered 5, after V lost 7 bases and J lost 6 bases. CDR3 sequence reads: CASNYQGAGELFF. CDR3 DNA sequence: TGTGCCAGCAACTACCAGGGGGCCGGGGAGCTGTTTTTT.

The genes are TRBV7-9 and TRBJ1-4, with TRBD1 identical over 7 bases. The length of the CDR3 is 14 residues. From germline, CDR1 is SEHNR and CDR2 FQNEAQ (reference sequence). The trim removed 5 bases at V and 8 bases at J, leaving 8 bases unmatched. CDR3 in amino acids: CASSQRQGGEKLFF. The CDR3 region has the DNA TGTGCCAGCAGCCAAAGACAGGGTGGAGAAAAACTGTTTTTT.

The chain carries TRBV3-1 (or the pseudogene TRBV3-2) and TRBJ2-3, with a weak D call TRBD2 (5 bases). Trimming removed 0 bases at V and 4 bases at J, with 17 bases between. CDR3 length equals 17 residues. CDR1 and CDR2 from the germline V gene are LGHDT and YNNKEL (reference sequence). The CDR3 reads CASSQDTSGRLPDTQYF. CDR3 nucleotides: TGTGCCAGCAGCCAAGATACGAGCGGCCGACTGCCAGATACGCAGTATTTT.

In this sample, this clone turned up a few times. This sequence joins TRBV2 and TRBJ2-7, with 7 nucleotides matching TRBD2. CDR1 is SNHLY and CDR2 is FYNNEI in the germline V gene. The trim removed 6 bases at V and 0 bases at J, leaving 8 bases unmatched. This CDR3 region has 15 residues. DNA for the CDR3: TGTGCCAGCAGGCGAGCGGGAATGTTCTCCTACGAGCAGTACTTC. Its translation: CASRRAGMFSYEQYF.

The V gene is TRBV7-3, the J gene TRBJ2-3; D uncertain. V shed 0 bases and J shed 0 bases, with 7 bases lying between them. Per the germline V gene, CDR1 is SGHTA and CDR2 is FQGTGA. This CDR3 has 15 residues. CDR3 in DNA: TGTGCCAGCAGCTTAACGCTAACTAGCACAGATACGCAGTATTTT. Encoded protein: CASSLTLTSTDTQYF.

V usage is TRBV28 and J usage is TRBJ2-5; D not certain. CDR1 is MDHEN and CDR2 is SYDVKM in the germline V gene. V shed 6 bases and J shed 6 bases, with 14 bases lying between them. This CDR3 has 13 residues. CDR3 protein: CASSPGPVQTQYF. In DNA, the CDR3 is TGTGCCAGCAGCCCCGGCCCTGTTCAGACCCAGTACTTC. Combining the CDR3 with reference TRBV28 and TRBJ2-5 gives the whole variable domain DVKVTQSSRYLVKRTGEKVFLECVQDMDHENMFWYRQDPGLGLRLIYFSYDVKMKEKGDIPEGYSVSREKKERFSLILESASTNQTSMYLCASSPGPVQTQYFGPGTRLLVL.